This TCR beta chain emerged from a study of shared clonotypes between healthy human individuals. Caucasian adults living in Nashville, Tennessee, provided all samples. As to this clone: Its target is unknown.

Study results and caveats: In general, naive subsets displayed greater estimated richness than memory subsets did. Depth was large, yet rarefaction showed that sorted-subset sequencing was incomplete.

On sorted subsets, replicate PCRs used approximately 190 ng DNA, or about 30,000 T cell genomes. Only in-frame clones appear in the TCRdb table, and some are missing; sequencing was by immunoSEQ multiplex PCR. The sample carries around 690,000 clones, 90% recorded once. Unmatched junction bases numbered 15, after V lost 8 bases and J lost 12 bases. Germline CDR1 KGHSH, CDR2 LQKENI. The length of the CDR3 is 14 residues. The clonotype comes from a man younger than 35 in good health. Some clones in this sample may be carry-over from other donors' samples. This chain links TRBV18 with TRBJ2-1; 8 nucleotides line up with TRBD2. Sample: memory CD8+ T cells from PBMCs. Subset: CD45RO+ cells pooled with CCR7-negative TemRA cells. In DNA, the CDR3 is TGTGCCAGCCGTCTGTCGGGACTAGGTATATGGCAGTTCTTC. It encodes CASRLSGLGIWQFF.